This TCR beta chain was observed in a study of shared clonotypes between healthy human individuals. Across the study: Donors consisted of two women and a few men between 18 and 49. Per-donor plates numbered three CD4 naive, three CD4 memory, two CD8 naive and one CD8 memory.

In the naive CD8 group, cells lacked CD45RO and were positively selected for CCR7, so terminally differentiated effector memory CD45RA+ cells were left out. V gave up 6 bases and J gave up 5 bases; unmatched junction bases: 6. Germline V CDR1 and CDR2: MNHEY, SVGAGI. CDR3 length equals 14 residues. Genomic DNA of each subset was evenly split across several immunoSEQ plates. Each PCR replicate from the sorted subsets contained 200 to 250 ng DNA, which is tens of thousands of T cell genomes. Produced via immunoSEQ multiplex PCR; TCRdb's table is partial and in-frame only. The sample consists of approximately 1.9 million clones, over 85% of them appearing once.

The clonotype was recovered from a man younger than 30 in good health. Some clones in this sample may be carry-over from other donors' samples. Sequences were obtained from naive CD8+ T cells from PBMCs. The chain employs TRBV6-5 and TRBJ2-3; the match to TRBD2 covers 9 bases. The CDR3 sequence is CASRDSGSVDTQYF. The CDR3 DNA reads as TGTGCCAGCAGAGATAGCGGGAGTGTAGATACGCAGTATTTT.